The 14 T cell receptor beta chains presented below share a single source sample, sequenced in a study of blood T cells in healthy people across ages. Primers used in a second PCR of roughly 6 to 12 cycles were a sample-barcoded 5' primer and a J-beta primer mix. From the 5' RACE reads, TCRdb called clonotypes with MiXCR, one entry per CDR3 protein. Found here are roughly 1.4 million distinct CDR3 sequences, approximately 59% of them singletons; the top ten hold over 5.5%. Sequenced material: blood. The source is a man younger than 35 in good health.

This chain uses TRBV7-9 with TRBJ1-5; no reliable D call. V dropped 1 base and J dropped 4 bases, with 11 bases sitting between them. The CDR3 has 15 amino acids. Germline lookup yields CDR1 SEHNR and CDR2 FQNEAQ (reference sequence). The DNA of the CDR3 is TGTGCCAGCAGCTTAGGAAGAGTTGGAAATCAGCCCCAGCATTTT. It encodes CASSLGRVGNQPQHF.

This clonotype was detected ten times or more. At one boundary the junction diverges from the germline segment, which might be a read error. This chain's CDR3 is CASSLSGRAYEQYF. In nucleotides, the CDR3 is TGCGCCAGCAGCTTGAGCGGGAGGGCCTACGAGCAGTACTTC. The genes are TRBV27 and TRBJ2-7; 10 bases fit TRBD2. This CDR3 is built from 14 residues. Germline loops: CDR1 MNHEY, CDR2 SMNVEV (reference sequence).

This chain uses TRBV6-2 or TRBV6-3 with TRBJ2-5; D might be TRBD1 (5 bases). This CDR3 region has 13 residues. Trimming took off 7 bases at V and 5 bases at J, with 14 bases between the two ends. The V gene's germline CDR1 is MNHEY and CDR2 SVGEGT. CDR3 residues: CASTVDSLETQYF. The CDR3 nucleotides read TGTGCCAGCACCGTTGACAGTTTGGAGACCCAGTACTTC.

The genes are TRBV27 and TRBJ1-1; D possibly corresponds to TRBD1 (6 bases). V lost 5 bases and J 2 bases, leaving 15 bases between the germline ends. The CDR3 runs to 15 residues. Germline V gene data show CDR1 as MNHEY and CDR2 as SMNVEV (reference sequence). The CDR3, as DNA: TGTGCCAGCAGTCCCACAGGGTTCCCTAACACTGAAGCTTTCTTT. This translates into CASSPTGFPNTEAFF.

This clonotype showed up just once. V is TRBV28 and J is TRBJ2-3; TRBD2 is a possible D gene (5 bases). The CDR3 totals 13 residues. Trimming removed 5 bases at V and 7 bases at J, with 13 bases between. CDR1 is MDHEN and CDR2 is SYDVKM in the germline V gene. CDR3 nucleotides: TGTGCCAGCAGTCTAGAGGACTGGAATACGCAGTATTTT. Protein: CASSLEDWNTQYF.

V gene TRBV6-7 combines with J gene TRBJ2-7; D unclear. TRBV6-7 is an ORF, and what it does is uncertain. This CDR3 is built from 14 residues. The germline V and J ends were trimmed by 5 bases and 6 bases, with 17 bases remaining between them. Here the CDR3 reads CASSQKGRSLEQYF. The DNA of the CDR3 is TGTGCCAGCAGTCAAAAGGGCAGGTCGCTCGAGCAGTACTTC.

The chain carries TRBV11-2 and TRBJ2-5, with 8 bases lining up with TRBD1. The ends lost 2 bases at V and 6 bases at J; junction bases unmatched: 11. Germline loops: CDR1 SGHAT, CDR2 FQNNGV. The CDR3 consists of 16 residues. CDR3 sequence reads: CASSLFAGGAGKTQYF. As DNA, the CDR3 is TGTGCCAGCAGCTTATTTGCAGGGGGCGCTGGGAAGACCCAGTACTTC. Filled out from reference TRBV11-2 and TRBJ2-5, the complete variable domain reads EAGVAQSPRYKIIEKRQSVAFWCNPISGHATLYWYQQILGQGPKLLIQFQNNGVVDDSQLPKDRFSAERLKGVDSTLKIQPAKLEDSAVYLCASSLFAGGAGKTQYFGPGTRLLVL.

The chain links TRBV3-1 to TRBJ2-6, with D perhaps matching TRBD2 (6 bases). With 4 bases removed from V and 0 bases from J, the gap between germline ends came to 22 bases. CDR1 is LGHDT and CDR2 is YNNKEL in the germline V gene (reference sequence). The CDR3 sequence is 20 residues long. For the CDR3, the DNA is TGTGCCAGCAGCCTATCCGGTTGGGGGGTCTCTAGCTCTGGGGCCAACGTCCTGACTTTC. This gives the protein CASSLSGWGVSSSGANVLTF.

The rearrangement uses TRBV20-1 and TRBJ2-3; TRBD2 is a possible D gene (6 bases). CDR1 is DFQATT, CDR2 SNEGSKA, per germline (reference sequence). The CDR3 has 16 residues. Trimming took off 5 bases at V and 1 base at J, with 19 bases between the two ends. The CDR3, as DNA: TGCAGTGCTGGCCCTTTCCGGAGGGTGGGCACAGATACGCAGTATTTT. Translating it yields CSAGPFRRVGTDTQYF.

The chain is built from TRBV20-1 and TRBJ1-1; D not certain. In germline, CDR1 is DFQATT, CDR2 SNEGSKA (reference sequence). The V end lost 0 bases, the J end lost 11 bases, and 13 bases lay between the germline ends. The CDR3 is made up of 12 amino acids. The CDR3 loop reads CSARDARPAAFF. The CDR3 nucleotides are TGCAGTGCTAGAGATGCGCGGCCTGCGGCTTTCTTT.

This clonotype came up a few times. CDR3 region: CASSQILTDSHGYTF. CDR3 DNA: TGTGCCAGCAGCCAGATATTGACAGACTCGCATGGCTACACCTTC. V is TRBV3-1 and J is TRBJ1-2, with a possible D match to TRBD1 (5 bases). This CDR3 has 15 residues. The V end lost 3 bases, the J end lost 6 bases, and 17 bases lay between the germline ends. Per the germline V gene, CDR1 is LGHDT and CDR2 is YNNKEL (reference sequence).

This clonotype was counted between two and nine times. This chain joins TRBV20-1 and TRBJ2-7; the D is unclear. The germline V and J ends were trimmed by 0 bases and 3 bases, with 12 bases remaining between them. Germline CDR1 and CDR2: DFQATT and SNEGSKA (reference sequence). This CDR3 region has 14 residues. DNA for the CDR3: TGCAGTGCTAGAGAGGACGGCGGCGGCTACGAGCAGTACTTC. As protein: CSAREDGGGYEQYF.

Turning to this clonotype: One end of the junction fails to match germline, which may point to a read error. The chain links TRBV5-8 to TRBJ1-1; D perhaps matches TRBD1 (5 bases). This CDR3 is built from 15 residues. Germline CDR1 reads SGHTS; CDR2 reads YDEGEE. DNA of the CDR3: TGTGCCAGCAACTTGGTTACAGGCATGAACACTGAAGCTTTCTTT. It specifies CASNLVTGMNTEAFF. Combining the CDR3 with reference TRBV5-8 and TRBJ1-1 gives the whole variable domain EAGVTQSPTHLIKTRGQQATLRCSPISGHTSVYWYQQALGLGLQFLLWYDEGEERNRGNFPPRFSGRQFPNYSSELNVNALELEDSALYLCASNLVTGMNTEAFFGQGTRLTVV.

The CDR3 reads CASSTRTEEETQYF. The CDR3 DNA reads TGTGCCAGCAGCACCCGGACAGAGGAAGAGACCCAGTACTTC. This sequence joins TRBV28 and TRBJ2-5; perhaps TRBD1 as D (6 bases). Trimming removed 6 bases at V and 3 bases at J, with 14 bases between. The CDR3 loop spans 14 amino acids. Germline V CDR1 and CDR2: MDHEN, SYDVKM.